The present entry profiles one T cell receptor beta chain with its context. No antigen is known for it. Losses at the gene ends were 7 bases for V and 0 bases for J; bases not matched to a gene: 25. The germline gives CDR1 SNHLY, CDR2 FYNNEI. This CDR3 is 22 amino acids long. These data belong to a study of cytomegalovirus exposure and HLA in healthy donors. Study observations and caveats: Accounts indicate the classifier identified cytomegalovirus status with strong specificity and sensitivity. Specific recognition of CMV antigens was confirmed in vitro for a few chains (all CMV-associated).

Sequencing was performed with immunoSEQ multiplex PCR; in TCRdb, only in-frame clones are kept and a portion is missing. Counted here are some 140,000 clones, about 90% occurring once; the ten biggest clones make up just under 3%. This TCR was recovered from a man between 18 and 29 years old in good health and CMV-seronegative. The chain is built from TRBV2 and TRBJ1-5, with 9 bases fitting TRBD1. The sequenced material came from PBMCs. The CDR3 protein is CASKRNKNRGRDPFYSNQPQHF. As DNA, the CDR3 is TGTGCCAGCAAAAGAAACAAAAACAGGGGGCGCGACCCATTCTATAGCAATCAGCCCCAGCATTTT.